This T cell receptor (beta chain) appears in the sequencing data of a study of blood T cell repertoires in COVID-19. Looking at the study overall: The origin of the acute and convalescent COVID-19 samples was the United States, Italy and Spain. PBMCs, B-cell-depleted T cells, or T cells were the source of the cDNA or gDNA that made up the material.

In the original workflow: Estimated nucleated cell counts came from reference gene primer amplification. The protocol was immunoSEQ multiplex PCR, while the TCRdb copy is restricted to in-frame clones and leaves out a portion. V, J and clone size derive from that table, while D and trimming were established from the DNA sequence. This table holds around 160,000 clones, 81% found once. In its sample, this clone was seen once. Germline values: CDR1 SGHTA, CDR2 FQGNSA. Trimming pared 4 bases from V and 9 bases from J, leaving 19 bases between. The CDR3 contains 15 residues. The receptor's source is a human donor in a cohort sampled during active COVID-19. This chain uses TRBV7-2 with TRBJ2-1; TRBD1 might be the D (5 bases). Sequenced sample: peripheral blood. CDR3: CASSSWGGSHGEQFF. The CDR3 coding sequence is TGTGCCAGCAGCTCCTGGGGCGGATCTCACGGTGAGCAGTTCTTC.